This T cell receptor beta chain was sequenced in a study of cytomegalovirus exposure and HLA in healthy donors. In the study overall: A prior analysis found 117 million unique TCR beta sequences from 150 million to 200 million T cells. Study-level findings and limits: TCR beta sequences reportedly predicted most subjects' HLA-A and HLA-B alleles accurately.

Vbeta (60) and Jbeta (13) primers were used in the PCR. The method was immunoSEQ multiplex PCR; TCRdb's version includes in-frame clones alone and lacks a portion of them. Here the sample spans about 110,000 clones, roughly 72% being singletons. To note about this clone: Antigen: not known.

These donors counted as nominally healthy when sampled, but unrecorded immune exposures were likely. The CDR3 is 13 residues long. J was trimmed by 5 bases and V by 2 bases; bases with no gene match: 2. Germline loops: CDR1 SGHTA, CDR2 FQGNSA. The material sequenced was PBMCs. This chain connects TRBV7-2 to TRBJ2-5; 7 nucleotides match TRBD1. This TCR derives from a man younger than 45 in good health and CMV-seronegative. The CDR3 DNA follows: TGTGCCAGCAGCTTAACCAGGGGGGAGACCCAGTACTTC. Protein: CASSLTRGETQYF.